This T cell receptor beta chain appears in the sequencing data of a study of beta chain features in type 1 diabetes. Study results and caveats: Within each of all four CD4+ subsets, Type 1 diabetes patients had TCRB CDR3s that were moderately but significantly shorter. More deletions and fewer insertions at VDJ junctions were seen in type 1 diabetes patients.

Isolation of CD4+ naive, central memory, regulatory and stem cell-like memory cells was achieved by sorting via CD45RO/CCR7/CD25/CD127/CD95/CD27. Sequencing targeted expressed TCRB transcripts, as all isolated RNA had been reverse transcribed. Profiled with immunoSEQ multiplex PCR; TCRdb holds only in-frame clones, not every one. The data contain approximately 200,000 clones, 7.5% to 10% of them singletons. To note about this clone: Its target is unknown.

The origin of this receptor is a woman aged 18-29 years in good health. Material: naive CD4+ T cells from blood.

The CDR3 is CASSPAGTGDNEQFF. The CDR3 region has the DNA TGCGCCAGCAGCCCAGCGGGAACTGGGGACAATGAGCAGTTCTTC. J is TRBJ2-1 and V is TRBV5-1; 7 bases fit TRBD2. This CDR3 comprises 15 residues. V shed 4 bases and J 5 bases; nucleotides not matched to a gene: 9. Germline V gene lookup returns CDR1 SGHRS and CDR2 YFSETQ.